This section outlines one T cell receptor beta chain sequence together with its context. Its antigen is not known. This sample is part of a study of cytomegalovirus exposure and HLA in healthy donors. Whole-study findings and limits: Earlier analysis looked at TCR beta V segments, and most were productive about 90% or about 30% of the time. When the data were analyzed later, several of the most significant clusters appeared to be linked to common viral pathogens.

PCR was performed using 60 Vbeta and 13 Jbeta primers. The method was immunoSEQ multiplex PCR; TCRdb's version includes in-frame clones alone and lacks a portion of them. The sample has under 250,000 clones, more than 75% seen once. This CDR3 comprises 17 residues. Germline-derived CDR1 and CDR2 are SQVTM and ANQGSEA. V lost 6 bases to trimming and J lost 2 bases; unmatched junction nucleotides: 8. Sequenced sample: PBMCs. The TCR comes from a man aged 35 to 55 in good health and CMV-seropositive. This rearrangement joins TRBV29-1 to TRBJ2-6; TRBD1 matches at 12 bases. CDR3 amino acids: CSVSSGQGATGANVLTF. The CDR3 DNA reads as TGCAGCGTCTCTTCGGGACAGGGGGCGACTGGGGCCAACGTCCTGACTTTC.